The 4 T cell receptor beta chains given below trace back to one sample, sequenced in a study of T cell repertoires in cytomegalovirus infection. TCRdb reprocessed the reads via MiXCR and lists one record per CDR3 protein. The sample lists some 320,000 distinct CDR3 sequences; over 7.5% were seen once. Sequenced material: PBMCs. Receptors were obtained from a human donor in good health (CMV status not recorded). Some clones in this sample may be carry-over from other donors' samples.

This clonotype came up a few times. This sequence joins TRBV6-5 and TRBJ1-5; 7 nucleotides align to TRBD1. The ends lost 6 bases at V and 7 bases at J; junction bases unmatched: 9. The CDR3 is 14 amino acids. The germline CDR1 and CDR2 sequences are MNHEY and SVGAGI. The CDR3: CASRNTGAAQPQHF. CDR3 nucleotide sequence: TGTGCCAGCAGGAATACAGGGGCGGCCCAGCCCCAGCATTTT.

This clonotype came up many times. The chain uses TRBV20-1 and TRBJ1-1, with D possibly TRBD1 on 5 matching bases. CDR1 is DFQATT and CDR2 is SNEGSKA in the germline V gene (reference sequence). Between the trimmed V and J ends, which lost 3 bases and 4 bases, there was a span of 15 bases. This CDR3 comprises 14 residues. The DNA for the CDR3 is TGCAGTGCTAGTTGGGGAATGGGGGGCACTGAAGCTTTCTTT. This sequence encodes CSASWGMGGTEAFF.

This clonotype was seen a few times. This chain joins TRBV11-3 and TRBJ2-7, with a tentative D call TRBD2 (6 bases). Trimming took off 2 bases at V and 1 base at J, with 9 bases between the two ends. This CDR3 is 14 amino acids long. In germline, CDR1 is SGHNT, CDR2 YENEEA. Written as DNA, the CDR3 is TGTGCCAGCAGCTTATCGGGGGATTCCTACGAGCAGTACTTC. Protein: CASSLSGDSYEQYF.

A few counts support this clonotype. This chain joins TRBV20-1 and TRBJ2-5; D call uncertain. V lost 0 bases and J lost 7, with 9 bases in between. CDR3 length equals 12 residues. Germline CDR1 is DFQATT and CDR2 is SNEGSKA (reference sequence). The DNA of the CDR3 is TGCAGTGCTAGAGATCTGTCCGGGACCCAGTACTTC. The encoded protein is CSARDLSGTQYF.